These 9 T cell receptor beta chains were all obtained from the same sample, sequenced in a study of blood T cell repertoires in COVID-19. Profiled with immunoSEQ multiplex PCR; TCRdb holds only in-frame clones, not every one. Counted here are under 200,000 clones, 80% to 85% occurring once; the ten biggest clones make up less than 15%. Sequencing was performed on peripheral blood. Receptor source: a man in his late teens or twenties with active or convalescent COVID-19.

The chain employs TRBV10-1 and TRBJ2-3; weak D call: TRBD2 (7 bases). Trimming took 0 bases from V and 5 from J, leaving 15 bases between them. Germline V gene data show CDR1 as WNHNN and CDR2 as SYGVQD (reference sequence). This CDR3 has 16 residues. This CDR3 reads CASSESGGGPKDTQYF. The CDR3 DNA sequence: TGCGCCAGCAGTGAGTCAGGGGGGGGGCCGAAAGATACGCAGTATTTT.

The chain uses TRBV4-2 and TRBJ2-5; 9 bases line up with TRBD2. CDR1 and CDR2 (germline): LGHNA, YNFKEQ. The ends lost 0 bases at V and 4 bases at J; junction bases unmatched: 3. This CDR3 is 15 amino acids long. This CDR3 reads CASSQERGGPETQYF. For the CDR3, the DNA is TGTGCCAGCAGCCAAGAGCGGGGGGGCCCAGAGACCCAGTACTTC.

This chain joins TRBV7-9 and TRBJ2-5; 9 positions match TRBD2. The CDR3 has 13 residues. CDR1 is SEHNR, CDR2 FQNEAQ, per germline (reference sequence). The ends lost 3 bases at V and 4 bases at J; junction bases unmatched: 0. The CDR3 DNA is TGTGCCAGCAGCTTGCGGGAGGGAGAGACCCAGTACTTC. As protein: CASSLREGETQYF.

The sample holds one count of this clone. The V and J genes are TRBV2 and TRBJ2-6, with D perhaps TRBD2 (6 bases). V was shortened by 7 bases and J by 0 bases, with 16 bases between the two germline ends. The CDR3 consists of 17 residues. Germline values: CDR1 SNHLY, CDR2 FYNNEI. The CDR3 DNA reads as TGTGCCAGCATTAGGGACTTTTTTTTCTCTGGGGCCAACGTCCTGACTTTC. The encoded protein is CASIRDFFFSGANVLTF.

This chain joins TRBV7-8 and TRBJ1-6; the match to TRBD1 covers 10 bases. The V gene's germline CDR1 is SGHVS and CDR2 FQNEAQ. The CDR3 runs 16 residues. Trimming at V came to 5 bases and at J to 4 bases, leaving 5 bases not matched to a gene. CDR3 sequence (DNA): TGTGCCAGCAGCCGGGACAGGGGACCTTATAATTCACCCCTCCACTTT. Its translation: CASSRDRGPYNSPLHF.

The chain recombines TRBV6-5 with TRBJ2-1; TRBD2 agrees at 9 bases. CDR1 MNHEY and CDR2 SVGAGI come from the germline V gene. Trimming removed 6 bases from V and 1 base from J; junction bases left unmatched: 4. This CDR3 has 15 amino acids. The DNA of the CDR3 is TGTGCCAGCAGGCCGACTAGCGGATCCTACAATGAGCAGTTCTTC. Translated: CASRPTSGSYNEQFF.

The chain links TRBV5-1 to TRBJ2-3, with 7 positions matching TRBD1. This CDR3 spans 15 amino acids. Trimming removed 1 base from V and 2 bases from J; junction bases left unmatched: 4. CDR1 SGHRS and CDR2 YFSETQ come from the germline V gene. The DNA of the CDR3 is TGCGCCAGCAGCTTGCAGGACAGGAACACAGATACGCAGTATTTT. Translating it yields CASSLQDRNTDTQYF.

In DNA form, the CDR3 reads TGTGCCAGCAGTGTGGACAGGGGGTCGAATACGCAGTATTTT. Residues: CASSVDRGSNTQYF. This chain connects TRBV6-4 to TRBJ2-3, with 10 bases lining up with TRBD1. Trimming at V came to 4 bases and at J to 7 bases, leaving 5 bases not matched to a gene. The CDR3 has 14 residues. Germline loops: CDR1 MRHNA, CDR2 SNTAGT.

The chain carries TRBV13 and TRBJ2-1, with TRBD2 matching over 10 bases. Per germline, CDR1 PRHDT and CDR2 FYEKMQ (reference sequence). The V segment lost 4 bases and the J segment 4 bases; nucleotides outside the gene matches: 4. CDR3 length: 15 residues. CDR3 in amino acids: CASSSSGGAYNEQFF. In DNA form, the CDR3 reads TGTGCCAGCAGCTCCAGCGGGGGGGCTTACAATGAGCAGTTCTTC.